Below, 14 T cell receptor beta chains from the same sample are listed, as sequenced in a study of beta chain features in type 1 diabetes. Whole-study results and caveats: Patients with Type 1 diabetes showed moderately but significantly shorter TCRB CDR3s in all four CD4+ subsets.

Their recognized antigens are unknown. The investigators reverse transcribed all of the isolated RNA, so they sequenced expressed TCRB transcripts. Using immunoSEQ multiplex PCR, the repertoire was profiled, and TCRdb retains in-frame clones only, with some absent. The repertoire holds some 280,000 clones, with around 15% as singletons. Sequenced: naive CD4+ T cells from blood. Receptors were obtained from a man in his thirties or forties with type 1 diabetes.

This chain connects TRBV19 to TRBJ1-5, with D tentatively TRBD1 (6 bases). With 5 bases removed from V and 1 base from J, the gap between germline ends came to 12 bases. Germline V gene lookup returns CDR1 LNHDA and CDR2 SQIVND (reference sequence). The CDR3 consists of 15 residues. The CDR3 sequence is CASSGAGTSNQPQHF. The CDR3 DNA is TGTGCCAGTAGTGGGGCAGGGACAAGCAATCAGCCCCAGCATTTT.

V is TRBV5-1 and J is TRBJ2-5, with 12 bases aligning to TRBD2. Germline V gene lookup returns CDR1 SGHRS and CDR2 YFSETQ. This CDR3 has 16 amino acids. V trimming: 4 bases; J trimming: 1 base; junction bases outside the gene matches: 5. The CDR3 spells CASSKTSGSAQETQYF. In nucleotides, the CDR3 is TGCGCCAGCAGCAAGACTAGCGGGAGTGCCCAAGAGACCCAGTACTTC.

The J gene is TRBJ1-2, the V gene TRBV7-9, with a possible D match to TRBD1 (5 bases). The CDR3 has 15 amino acids. Germline CDR1 and CDR2: SEHNR and FQNEAQ (reference sequence). Trimming cost V 6 bases and J 4 bases, with 18 bases left between them. CDR3 residues: CASSAVGAQPYGYTF. In DNA, the CDR3 is TGTGCCAGCAGTGCTGTAGGGGCCCAGCCCTATGGCTACACCTTC.

The gene calls are TRBV29-1 and TRBJ2-3, with unresolved D. Trimming shortened V by 1 base and J by 0 bases, and 11 bases separated the two germline ends. The germline gives CDR1 SQVTM, CDR2 ANQGSEA. CDR3 length: 15 residues. CDR3 sequence (DNA): TGCAGCGTTGAAGTCCTATCCGAGAGCACAGATACGCAGTATTTT. It is translated as CSVEVLSESTDTQYF.

This clone was observed a handful of times. V gene TRBV5-6 combines with J gene TRBJ2-2; D not resolved. This CDR3 spans 14 amino acids. V dropped 3 bases and J dropped 1 base, with 7 bases sitting between them. The germline V gene encodes CDR1 SGHDT and CDR2 YYEEEE. The CDR3: CASSYYLNTGELFF. The CDR3 bases are TGTGCCAGCAGCTATTACTTGAACACCGGGGAGCTGTTTTTT.

This sequence joins TRBV29-1 and TRBJ1-2; TRBD1 matches 9 bases. The V gene's germline CDR1 is SQVTM and CDR2 ANQGSEA. The J segment lost 6 bases and the V segment lost 4 bases, leaving 9 bases of the junction unmatched. This CDR3 is built from 14 residues. CDR3 protein: CSVAIGQGINGYTF. CDR3 nucleotides: TGCAGCGTTGCTATTGGACAGGGGATTAATGGCTACACCTTC.

J is TRBJ1-3 and V is TRBV29-1; D gene unclear. The CDR3 runs to 15 residues. V was pared by 5 bases and J by 0 bases, with 14 bases between. From germline, CDR1 is SQVTM and CDR2 ANQGSEA. The CDR3 is CSVFDSHNSGNTIYF. CDR3 nucleotide sequence: TGCAGCGTTTTCGACTCACACAACTCTGGAAACACCATATATTTT. The variable domain in full, completed from reference TRBV29-1 and TRBJ1-3, reads SAVISQKPSRDICQRGTSLTIQCQVDSQVTMMFWYRQQPGQSLTLIATANQGSEATYESGFVIDKFPISRPNLTFSTLTVSNMSPEDSSIYLCSVFDSHNSGNTIYFGEGSWLTVV.

The V call is TRBV5-1, the J call TRBJ2-5; tentatively, D is TRBD1 (6 bases). Germline lookup yields CDR1 SGHRS and CDR2 YFSETQ. V shed 4 bases and J shed 8 bases, with 12 bases lying between them. The length of the CDR3 is 12 residues. This CDR3 is CASSRGQSTQYF. CDR3 bases: TGCGCCAGCAGCCGAGGACAGTCAACCCAGTACTTC.

This clone was found a few times. V and J are TRBV19 and TRBJ1-2; the match to TRBD1 covers 9 bases. The CDR3 extends over 15 amino acids. Germline V gives CDR1 LNHDA, CDR2 SQIVND (reference sequence). The V segment lost 4 bases and the J segment 3 bases; nucleotides outside the gene matches: 6. This CDR3 reads CASSTGQGLHYGYTF. In nucleotides, the CDR3 is TGTGCCAGTAGTACCGGACAGGGGCTTCACTATGGCTACACCTTC.

This clone was seen a handful of times. This chain links TRBV4-3 with TRBJ2-7; D call uncertain. The CDR3 extends over 13 amino acids. V shed 0 bases and J shed 3 bases, with 6 bases lying between them. The V gene's germline CDR1 is LGHNA and CDR2 YSLEER. The CDR3 sequence: CASSQEFGYEQYF. Written as DNA, the CDR3 is TGCGCCAGCAGCCAAGAGTTCGGCTACGAGCAGTACTTC.

The chain links TRBV7-9 to TRBJ2-1; D is undetermined. The germline gives CDR1 SEHNR, CDR2 FQNEAQ (reference sequence). This CDR3 spans 12 amino acids. Trimming shortened V by 8 bases and J by 10 bases, and 15 bases separated the two germline ends. Written as DNA, the CDR3 is TGTGCCAGCCGCCAGCCCGCCGGGGAGCAGTTCTTC. Translation gives CASRQPAGEQFF.

The chain is built from TRBV19 and TRBJ2-3, with a possible D match to TRBD1 (5 bases). The CDR3 sequence is 16 residues long. V gave up 6 bases and J gave up 2 bases, with 18 bases separating them. Germline V gene sequence: CDR1 LNHDA, CDR2 SQIVND (reference sequence). The CDR3: CASRDVGHEVTDTQYF. The CDR3 DNA sequence: TGTGCCAGTAGAGATGTTGGACACGAAGTCACAGATACGCAGTATTTT.

This clone has only a few counts. This sample includes further DNA sequences coding for the same CDR3. The chain couples TRBV30 to TRBJ1-1; no firm D call. CDR1 GTSNPN and CDR2 SVGIG come from the germline V gene (reference sequence). V was shortened by 2 bases and J by 2 bases, with 6 bases between the two germline ends. There are 12 residues in the CDR3. The CDR3 nucleotides read TGTGCCTGGAGTCGTGTAAACACTGAAGCTTTCTTT. Translating gives CAWSRVNTEAFF.

The rearrangement links TRBV5-4 to TRBJ1-2, with 8 bases aligning to TRBD1. Germline assignment: CDR1 SGHNT and CDR2 YYREEE (reference sequence). This CDR3 spans 15 amino acids. The junction had 9 bases not matched to a gene; V was cut back by 5 bases and J by 3 bases. CDR3 residues: CASRDPGGADYGYTF. The CDR3 DNA reads as TGTGCCAGCAGAGATCCAGGGGGCGCGGACTATGGCTACACCTTC.